This T cell receptor (beta chain) was retrieved from a study of blood T cells in healthy people across ages. CDR1 SEHNR and CDR2 FQNEAQ come from the germline V gene (reference sequence). This CDR3 is built from 15 residues. Trimming took 4 bases from V and 2 from J; bases not matched to a gene: 6. Samples each yielded at least 5 micrograms of total RNA. Study-level findings and limits: Roughly linearly, TCR beta diversity per million T cells fell as age increased.

PCR was performed a second time for about 6 to 12 cycles using a sample-barcoded 5' primer and a J-beta primer mix. A tag from a template-switch adaptor with 12 random nucleotides marked each cDNA molecule. Each CDR3 protein gets one entry after TCRdb re-called the 5' RACE reads with MiXCR. The data hold over a million distinct CDR3 sequences, with 40% to 45% observed a single time. Worth noting for this clonotype: Its antigen is not identified.

This chain links TRBV7-9 with TRBJ2-5; 8 bases are shared with TRBD1. The specimen sequenced was blood. The TCR comes from a woman aged 55 to 70 in good health. The CDR3 is CASSSDGQGQETQYF. CDR3 nucleotide sequence: TGTGCCAGCAGCTCCGACGGACAGGGTCAAGAGACCCAGTACTTC.